Here is one T cell receptor beta chain with its context. The antigen is unknown. Repertoires were generated with immunoSEQ multiplex PCR, while TCRdb's copy carries only in-frame clones and drops some. The data contain some 120,000 clones, around 92% of them singletons. The germline V gene encodes CDR1 LNHDA and CDR2 SQIVND (reference sequence). Trimming removed 5 bases from V and 3 bases from J; junction bases left unmatched: 5. This CDR3 spans 15 amino acids. This sample was taken from a study of T cell responses to AZD1222 COVID-19 vaccine. Turning to the study itself: Second doses were pooled across both intervals (about 4 or about 12 weeks). Study-wide results and limits: Reports indicate that nearly half of spike-specific TCRs are directed at unmutated variant regions. White British donors predominated, females outnumbered males, and clonal diversity was possibly underestimated. Baseline testing showed seropositivity in only six AZD1222 recipients.

Here the sequenced sample was peripheral blood, taken on day 0 of AZD1222 vaccination. The chain combines TRBV19 with TRBJ2-7; 12 bases are a match to TRBD2. The origin of this receptor is an adult in good health. CDR3 residues: CASSLRTSGNYEQYF. The CDR3 DNA follows: TGTGCCAGTAGTCTCAGGACTAGCGGGAACTACGAGCAGTACTTC. Variable domain in full (rest from reference TRBV19 and TRBJ2-7): DGGITQSPKYLFRKEGQNVTLSCEQNLNHDAMYWYRQDPGQGLRLIYYSQIVNDFQKGDIAEGYSVSREKKESFPLTVTSAQKNPTAFYLCASSLRTSGNYEQYFGPGTRLTVT.